These T cell receptor beta chains were read from a single sample in a study of T cell repertoires in cytomegalovirus infection. TCRdb independently ran MiXCR on the reads; one entry per CDR3 protein. The table records 310,000 or so distinct CDR3 sequences, roughly 24% of them present only once. Specimen: PBMCs. The receptors stem from a human donor in good health (CMV status not recorded). Some clones in this sample may be carry-over from other donors' samples. Both conserved end residues are part of each CDR3. Size tells how often a clone was seen (once, few, many) or the class of an expanded clone, and some rows leave it out.

J gene: TRBJ2-1
clone size: many
V gene: TRBV6-5
CDR3 protein: CASSYGGRGNNEQFF

J gene: TRBJ1-6
clone size: -
V gene: TRBV13
CDR3 protein: CASSLTAGRDNSPLHF

J gene: TRBJ2-5
clone size: -
V gene: TRBV7-2
CDR3 protein: CASSLSIAETQYF

J gene: TRBJ1-5
clone size: -
V gene: TRBV20-1
CDR3 protein: CSARWTVSNQPQHF

J gene: TRBJ1-1
clone size: -
V gene: TRBV20-1
CDR3 protein: CSARVAGGITEAFF

J gene: TRBJ2-4
clone size: many
V gene: TRBV7-8
CDR3 protein: CASSPGWGGGNIQYF

J gene: TRBJ2-1
clone size: many
V gene: TRBV7-2
CDR3 protein: CASSLGSGYNEQFF

J gene: TRBJ1-1
clone size: -
V gene: TRBV27
CDR3 protein: CASSLRSLQGLFSGKTEAFF

J gene: TRBJ2-1
clone size: -
V gene: TRBV7-2
CDR3 protein: CASSLSLPQQFF

J gene: TRBJ1-4
clone size: -
V gene: TRBV30
CDR3 protein: CAWARQGNEKLFF

J gene: TRBJ1-1
clone size: -
V gene: TRBV12-3/TRBV12-4
CDR3 protein: CASSLIAGASEAFF

J gene: TRBJ1-1
clone size: few
V gene: TRBV28
CDR3 protein: CASIGPVYEAFF

J gene: TRBJ2-7
clone size: -
V gene: TRBV12-3/TRBV12-4
CDR3 protein: CASSTVSEQYF

J gene: TRBJ2-1
clone size: -
V gene: TRBV6-5
CDR3 protein: CASSYSHGYNEQFF

J gene: TRBJ1-3
clone size: many
V gene: TRBV7-6
CDR3 protein: CASSKIQGARNTIYF

J gene: TRBJ1-1
clone size: few
V gene: TRBV5-1
CDR3 protein: CASSDPTEGNEAFF

J gene: TRBJ2-3
clone size: few
V gene: TRBV7-6
CDR3 protein: CASAWTRGSDTQYF

J gene: TRBJ2-3
clone size: many
V gene: TRBV10-3
CDR3 protein: CAIRDTTDTQYF

J gene: TRBJ2-6
clone size: -
V gene: TRBV12-3/TRBV12-4
CDR3 protein: CASSRSHGANVLTF

J gene: TRBJ2-2
clone size: few
V gene: TRBV11-2
CDR3 protein: CASSLQLGFAGTGELFF

J gene: TRBJ1-2
clone size: -
V gene: TRBV29-1
CDR3 protein: CSVARDRERYTF

J gene: TRBJ1-1
clone size: few
V gene: TRBV6-1
CDR3 protein: CASSMTGYTEAFF

J gene: TRBJ1-6
clone size: few
V gene: TRBV7-9
CDR3 protein: CASSLGGGVGSPLHF

J gene: TRBJ2-7
clone size: many
V gene: TRBV27
CDR3 protein: CASSVTRDPPEQYF

J gene: TRBJ2-7
clone size: -
V gene: TRBV11-2
CDR3 protein: CASSFWTAAVEQYF

J gene: TRBJ2-7
clone size: few
V gene: TRBV11-2
CDR3 protein: CASSFWVWGDRVSYEQYF

J gene: TRBJ2-3
clone size: -
V gene: TRBV4-3
CDR3 protein: CASSQLAHNTDTQYF

J gene: TRBJ2-7
clone size: -
V gene: TRBV5-1
CDR3 protein: CASSRLTGPYEQYF

J gene: TRBJ1-5
clone size: many
V gene: TRBV7-2
CDR3 protein: CASSEGDSNQPQHF

J gene: TRBJ2-1
clone size: -
V gene: TRBV20-1
CDR3 protein: CSATPTSGGDNEQFF

J gene: TRBJ1-1
clone size: many
V gene: TRBV7-9
CDR3 protein: CASSQDRSEAFF

J gene: TRBJ2-5
clone size: many
V gene: TRBV7-2
CDR3 protein: CASSYGTAETQYF

J gene: TRBJ1-1
clone size: many
V gene: TRBV6-1
CDR3 protein: CASTGSGTGGRTEAFF

J gene: TRBJ1-3
clone size: -
V gene: TRBV7-8
CDR3 protein: CASSLAEISGNTIYF

J gene: TRBJ2-6
clone size: -
V gene: TRBV10-3
CDR3 protein: CAISDSGLGANVLTF

J gene: TRBJ2-5
clone size: few
V gene: TRBV20-1
CDR3 protein: CSARESGKETQYF

J gene: TRBJ1-4
clone size: few
V gene: TRBV20-1
CDR3 protein: CSARDPIHEKLFF

J gene: TRBJ2-7
clone size: -
V gene: TRBV28
CDR3 protein: CASSRLGGAATYEQYF

J gene: TRBJ1-1
clone size: few
V gene: TRBV28
CDR3 protein: CASSPPKVGGAFF

J gene: TRBJ2-5
clone size: -
V gene: TRBV7-2
CDR3 protein: CASSISRGARAQETQYF

J gene: TRBJ2-1
clone size: once
V gene: TRBV24-1
CDR3 protein: CATSDFRAEQGANLGNEQFF

J gene: TRBJ2-4
clone size: many
V gene: TRBV7-9
CDR3 protein: CASSPPRRGAAAKNIQYF

J gene: TRBJ1-5
clone size: -
V gene: TRBV20-1
CDR3 protein: CSARDSRRDSNQPQHF

J gene: TRBJ1-3
clone size: -
V gene: TRBV29-1
CDR3 protein: CSVEDPMSGNTIYF

J gene: TRBJ2-1
clone size: many
V gene: TRBV20-1
CDR3 protein: CSARPPGAGSYNEQFF

J gene: TRBJ1-2
clone size: -
V gene: TRBV28
CDR3 protein: CASRQTGGAPGGYTF

J gene: TRBJ1-2
clone size: -
V gene: TRBV28
CDR3 protein: CASTRVGVDYGYTF

J gene: TRBJ2-2
clone size: -
V gene: TRBV2
CDR3 protein: CATTDRGGTGELFF

J gene: TRBJ2-1
clone size: many
V gene: TRBV6-2/TRBV6-3
CDR3 protein: CASSFRTSDNEQFF